This T cell receptor (beta chain) stems from a study of cytomegalovirus exposure and HLA in healthy donors. Broader study findings: Cytomegalovirus-associated TCR beta chains were listed, numbering 150 to 200. Immune exposure information comprised only CMV serostatus. Under in vitro conditions, three CMV-associated chains were confirmed as specific for CMV antigens.

Worth noting for this clone: Its antigen is unknown.

It was with 60 Vbeta and 13 Jbeta primers that the PCR ran. Clones were sequenced by immunoSEQ multiplex PCR, and TCRdb holds only the in-frame ones, with some missing. The sample has roughly 140,000 clones, less than 85% seen once. The V gene's germline CDR1 is SQVTM and CDR2 ANQGSEA. The CDR3 extends over 12 amino acids. Losses at the gene ends were 7 bases for V and 1 base for J; bases not matched to a gene: 3. The chain combines TRBV29-1 with TRBJ2-7, with 8 bases lining up with TRBD2. The sample comprised PBMCs. The clonotype originates from a man aged 45 to 65 in good health and CMV-seropositive. CDR3 sequence: CSARGASYEQYF. DNA for the CDR3: TGCAGCGCGCGGGGGGCGTCCTACGAGCAGTACTTC.